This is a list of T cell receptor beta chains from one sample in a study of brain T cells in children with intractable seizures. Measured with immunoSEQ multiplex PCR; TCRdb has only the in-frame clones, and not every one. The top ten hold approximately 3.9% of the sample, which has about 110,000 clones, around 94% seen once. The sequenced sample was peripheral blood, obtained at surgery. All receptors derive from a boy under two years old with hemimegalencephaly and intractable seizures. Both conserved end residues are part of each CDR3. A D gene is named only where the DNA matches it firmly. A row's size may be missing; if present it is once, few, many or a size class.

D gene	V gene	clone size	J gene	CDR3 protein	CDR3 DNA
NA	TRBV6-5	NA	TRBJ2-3	CASFGLPDTQYF	TGTGCCAGCTTCGGCCTCCCAGATACGCAGTATTTT
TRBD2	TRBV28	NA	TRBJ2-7	CASSSARGLAEQYEQYF	TGTGCCAGCAGTTCAGCCCGTGGACTAGCGGAGCAATACGAGCAGTACTTC
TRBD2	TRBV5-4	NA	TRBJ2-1	CASSPGLAGNEQFF	TGTGCCAGCAGCCCAGGACTAGCGGGCAATGAGCAGTTCTTC
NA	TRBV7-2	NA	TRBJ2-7	CASSLIGDSAYEQYF	TGTGCCAGCAGCTTAATCGGTGACTCTGCCTACGAGCAGTACTTC
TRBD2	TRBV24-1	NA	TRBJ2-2	CASSGSFTGELFF	TGTGCCTCTAGCGGGAGTTTCACCGGGGAGCTGTTTTTT
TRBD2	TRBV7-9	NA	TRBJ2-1	CASSWTSGRDYNEQFF	TGTGCCAGCAGCTGGACTAGCGGGAGGGACTACAATGAGCAGTTCTTC
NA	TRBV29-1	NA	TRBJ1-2	CSVEDLTGWKSGGYTF	TGCAGCGTTGAAGATCTAACGGGGTGGAAGTCCGGAGGCTACACCTTC
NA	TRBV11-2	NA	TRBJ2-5	CASSPRAAFQETQYF	TGTGCCAGCAGCCCCCGGGCGGCCTTCCAAGAGACCCAGTACTTC
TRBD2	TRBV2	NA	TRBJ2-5	CASSRTSGRNYQETQYF	TGTGCCAGCAGCCGGACTAGCGGGCGTAACTACCAAGAGACCCAGTACTTC
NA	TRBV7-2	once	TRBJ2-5	CASSPARGGPQETQYF	TGTGCCAGCAGCCCGGCCCGGGGCGGACCTCAAGAGACCCAGTACTTC
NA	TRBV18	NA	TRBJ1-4	CASSNRTNEKLFF	TGTGCCAGCTCGAACAGAACTAATGAAAAACTGTTTTTT
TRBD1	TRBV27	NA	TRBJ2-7	CASSLSGTGFYEQYF	TGTGCCAGCAGTTTATCGGGGACAGGTTTTTACGAGCAGTACTTC
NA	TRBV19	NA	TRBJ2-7	CASSIDSSYEQYF	TGTGCCAGTAGTATAGACAGCTCCTACGAGCAGTACTTC
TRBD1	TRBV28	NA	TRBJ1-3	CASSLRTGEFGNTIYF	TGTGCCAGCAGTTTAAGGACAGGGGAATTTGGAAACACCATATATTTT
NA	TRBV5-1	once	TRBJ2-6	CASSLANSGANVLTF	TGCGCCAGCAGCTTGGCAAACTCTGGGGCCAACGTCCTGACTTTC
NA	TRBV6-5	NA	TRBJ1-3	CASSYSRGSGNTIYF	TGTGCCAGCAGTTACTCAAGGGGCTCTGGAAACACCATATATTTT
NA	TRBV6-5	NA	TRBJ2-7	CASRRARGEQYF	TGTGCCAGCCGTAGGGCCCGGGGCGAGCAGTACTTC
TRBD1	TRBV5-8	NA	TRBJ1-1	CASSLMWTGATWWNTEAFF	TGTGCCAGCAGCTTGATGTGGACAGGGGCAACGTGGTGGAACACTGAAGCTTTCTTT
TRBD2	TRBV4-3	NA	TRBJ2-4	CASSHRDTSGSDIQYF	TGCGCCAGCAGCCACCGCGACACTAGCGGGAGTGACATTCAGTACTTC
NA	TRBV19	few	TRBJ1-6	CASSLGGDNSPLHF	TGTGCCAGTAGCCTGGGGGGGGATAATTCACCCCTCCACTTT
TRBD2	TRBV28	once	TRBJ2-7	CASSTNKKGLFYEQYF	TGTGCCAGCAGCACAAATAAAAAGGGACTATTCTACGAGCAGTACTTC
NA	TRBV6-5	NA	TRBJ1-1	CASNGHKNTEAFF	TGTGCCAGCAACGGACACAAGAACACTGAAGCTTTCTTT
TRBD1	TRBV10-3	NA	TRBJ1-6	CAISGQGGNSPLHF	TGTGCCATCAGTGGACAGGGAGGCAATTCACCCCTCCACTTT
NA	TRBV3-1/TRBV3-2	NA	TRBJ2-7	CASSPRDPYF	TGTGCCAGCAGCCCCCGGGACCCGTACTTC